This passage covers 25 T cell receptor beta chains from one sample sequenced in a study of T-cell memory formation after mild COVID-19. Using its own MiXCR run on the 5' RACE reads, TCRdb lists one record per CDR3 protein. This table has about 470,000 distinct CDR3 sequences, 18% appearing once. Sample: PBMCs or a T cell subset sorted from them (not recorded which). The receptors were sampled from an adult woman who had mild COVID-19 (a few samples of this study predate the infection). Cell type and time point are not known.

This clonotype has just a few counts. This rearrangement joins TRBV7-9 to TRBJ1-1; D possibly corresponds to TRBD1 (6 bases). V lost 5 bases, J lost 0 bases, and 19 bases lay in between. The CDR3 has 17 residues. Germline CDR1 SEHNR, CDR2 FQNEAQ (reference sequence). The CDR3 sequence: CASSPGPRGAMNTEAFF. The CDR3 DNA sequence: TGTGCCAGCAGCCCTGGCCCGCGGGGGGCTATGAACACTGAAGCTTTCTTT.

In its sample, this clonotype was seen a few times. The chain carries TRBV6-6 and TRBJ2-7; TRBD2 is a possible D gene (7 bases). Germline V gene lookup returns CDR1 MNHNY and CDR2 SVGAGI (reference sequence). The V end was cut by 6 bases, the J end by 6 bases, with 21 bases between. The CDR3 totals 15 residues. CDR3 region: CASRGASGTSAEQYF. The CDR3 region has the DNA TGTGCCAGCAGGGGGGCAAGCGGGACATCTGCCGAGCAGTACTTC.

This clonotype was picked up a small number of times. This sequence joins TRBV24-1 and TRBJ2-7; D may be TRBD1 (6 bases). There are 13 residues in the CDR3. Per the germline V gene, CDR1 is KGHDR and CDR2 is SFDVKD. The ends were cut back, 9 bases at V and 0 bases at J, with 11 bases in the middle. This chain's CDR3 is CATAGDNSYEQYF. The DNA for the CDR3 is TGTGCCACCGCAGGGGACAACTCCTACGAGCAGTACTTC.

A few counts support this clonotype. CDR3 sequence reads: CASTGTRMNTEAFF. CDR3 nucleotides: TGTGCCAGCACAGGGACGAGAATGAACACTGAAGCTTTCTTT. The chain carries TRBV5-4 and TRBJ1-1; a weak D match, TRBD1 (5 bases). There are 14 residues in the CDR3. CDR1 SGHNT and CDR2 YYREEE come from the germline V gene (reference sequence). Trimming stripped 6 bases from V and 0 bases from J, with 12 bases between.

This clonotype was counted only a few times. The V gene is TRBV9, the J gene TRBJ1-5; D unresolved. Trimming shortened V by 3 bases and J by 1 base, and 14 bases separated the two germline ends. Germline V CDR1 and CDR2: SGDLS, YYNGEE. The CDR3 has 16 residues. The CDR3: CASSGHMRGSNQPQHF. CDR3 bases: TGTGCCAGCAGCGGGCACATGAGAGGGAGCAATCAGCCCCAGCATTTT.

The rearrangement uses TRBV7-2 and TRBJ2-1; a possible D gene is TRBD2 (5 bases). V lost 5 bases to trimming and J lost 7 bases, with 12 bases between them. The CDR3 length is 13 residues. The germline CDR1 and CDR2 sequences are SGHTA and FQGNSA. CDR3 loop: CASSGLTSNEQFF. CDR3 bases: TGTGCCAGCAGCGGCCTAACTAGTAATGAGCAGTTCTTC.

V is TRBV27 and J is TRBJ2-3, with D possibly being TRBD2 (6 bases). The CDR3 consists of 16 residues. Germline CDR1 is MNHEY and CDR2 is SMNVEV (reference sequence). Trimming left V 4 bases short and J 0 bases short, with 14 bases between. CDR3 amino acids: CASSSHRRGSTDTQYF. CDR3 sequence (DNA): TGTGCCAGCAGTTCTCATCGGCGGGGCAGCACAGATACGCAGTATTTT.

In its sample, this clonotype was seen once. The rearrangement uses TRBV6-1 and TRBJ2-3; 8 bases match TRBD2. The CDR3 extends over 17 amino acids. Germline trimming cut 0 bases from V and 3 bases from J; bases unmatched to any gene: 8. Germline V gives CDR1 MNHNS, CDR2 SASEGT. This chain's CDR3 is CASSEAWSERGTDTQYF. CDR3 DNA sequence: TGTGCCAGCAGTGAAGCCTGGTCTGAGCGGGGGACAGATACGCAGTATTTT.

This clonotype was detected a few times. The chain carries TRBV6-6 and TRBJ2-5, with unresolved D. Trimming shortened V by 7 bases and J by 2 bases, and 11 bases separated the two germline ends. The CDR3 covers 13 residues. In germline, CDR1 is MNHNY, CDR2 SVGAGI (reference sequence). The CDR3 spells CASNGRWQETQYF. DNA of the CDR3: TGTGCCAGCAACGGGCGGTGGCAAGAGACCCAGTACTTC.

The chain couples TRBV6-2 or TRBV6-3 to TRBJ2-7; no definite D call. V dropped 4 bases and J dropped 2 bases, with 12 bases sitting between them. The CDR3 has 14 amino acids. Germline CDR1 MNHEY, CDR2 SVGEGT. CDR3 coding DNA: TGTGCCAGCAGTTTGTTGGGCTGGGCCTACGAGCAGTACTTC. This sequence encodes CASSLLGWAYEQYF.

In its sample, this clonotype was seen many times. The CDR3 coding sequence is TGTGCCAGCAGTTTGGGCCCTTGGGACACTGAAGCTTTCTTT. It translates to CASSLGPWDTEAFF. This chain links TRBV12-3 or TRBV12-4 with TRBJ1-1, with D uncertain. The CDR3 sequence is 14 residues long. The ends were cut back, 3 bases at V and 3 bases at J, with 11 bases in the middle.

CDR3 bases: TGTGCCAGCAGCCGATTCTCCAGCGGGGGGGCCGGTACGCAGTATTTT. It is translated as CASSRFSSGGAGTQYF. J is TRBJ2-3 and V is TRBV5-4, with 10 bases that match TRBD2. The CDR3 is 16 amino acids. V lost 4 bases, J lost 8 bases, and 13 bases stayed unmatched. Germline CDR1 reads SGHNT; CDR2 reads YYREEE (reference sequence).

The rearrangement links TRBV19 to TRBJ2-2; 9 positions agree with TRBD2. The CDR3 is 14 amino acids. V shed 5 bases, J shed 8 bases, and the junction held 6 bases outside the gene matches. CDR1 and CDR2 (germline): LNHDA, SQIVND (reference sequence). In DNA form, the CDR3 reads TGTGCCAGTAGTGCATGGGGACTAGCAGGGGAGCTGTTTTTT. Translating it yields CASSAWGLAGELFF.

The chain is built from TRBV5-1 and TRBJ2-5; 8 bases fit TRBD1. V was clipped by 0 bases and J by 2 bases; unmatched bases: 3. In germline, CDR1 is SGHRS, CDR2 YFSETQ. The CDR3 extends over 15 amino acids. The CDR3 DNA reads as TGCGCCAGCAGCTTGGGGACAGGGCTTCAAGAGACCCAGTACTTC. Translated: CASSLGTGLQETQYF.

The chain combines TRBV4-2 with TRBJ2-7; D perhaps matches TRBD2 (5 bases). The CDR3 consists of 15 residues. The V gene's germline CDR1 is LGHNA and CDR2 YNFKEQ. Trimming took 1 base from V and 2 from J, leaving 12 bases between them. In DNA, the CDR3 is TGTGCCAGCAGCCAAGGCCGGCGGGCTCCCTACGAGCAGTACTTC. This gives the protein CASSQGRRAPYEQYF.

This chain uses TRBV30 with TRBJ2-4, with 12 bases identical to TRBD2. Germline CDR1 reads GTSNPN; CDR2 reads SVGIG (reference sequence). V shed 4 bases, J shed 1 base, and the junction held 8 bases outside the gene matches. This CDR3 has 17 amino acids. The CDR3, as DNA: TGTGCCTGGACGCGACTAGCGGGAGTTAGGGCCAAAAACATTCAGTACTTC. Its protein product is CAWTRLAGVRAKNIQYF.

A few counts support this clonotype. The J gene is TRBJ2-3, the V gene TRBV7-2, with 12 bases lining up with TRBD2. The CDR3 is 15 amino acids. Germline CDR1 SGHTA, CDR2 FQGNSA. Trimming at V came to 6 bases and at J to 4 bases, leaving 5 bases not matched to a gene. The CDR3 DNA sequence: TGTGCCAGCAGACAGACTAGCGGGAGTTCAGATACGCAGTATTTT. Protein sequence: CASRQTSGSSDTQYF.

This clonotype was detected many times. The chain links TRBV7-2 to TRBJ2-1; D is uncertain. This CDR3 contains 13 residues. Germline CDR1 and CDR2: SGHTA and FQGNSA. V lost 4 bases and J lost 3, with 7 bases in between. CDR3 protein: CASSSPNYNEQFF. The CDR3 DNA is TGTGCCAGCAGCTCCCCGAACTACAATGAGCAGTTCTTC. The variable domain in full, with the rest retrieved from reference TRBV7-2 and TRBJ2-1, is GAGVSQSPSNKVTEKGKDVELRCDPISGHTALYWYRQSLGQGLEFLIYFQGNSAPDKSGLPSDRFSAERTGGSVSTLTIQRTQQEDSAVYLCASSSPNYNEQFFGPGTRLTVL.

The chain carries TRBV6-5 and TRBJ1-1, with TRBD1 as a possible D gene (5 bases). The CDR3 sequence is 14 residues long. The germline CDR1 and CDR2 sequences are MNHEY and SVGAGI. Deletions cut 5 bases from V and 1 base from J, with 11 bases between. The CDR3 coding sequence is TGTGCCAGCAGTACCCCGGGACGGAACACTGAAGCTTTCTTT. It translates to CASSTPGRNTEAFF.

This clonotype showed up just once. The rearrangement joins TRBV4-2 to TRBJ2-7, with 10 bases that match TRBD2. V shed 0 bases, J shed 4 bases, and the junction held 12 bases outside the gene matches. There are 18 residues in the CDR3. Germline CDR1 is LGHNA and CDR2 is YNFKEQ. The CDR3 loop is CASSQDRLVGLAAYEQYF. The DNA for the CDR3 is TGTGCCAGCAGCCAAGATCGGCTAGTCGGACTAGCGGCTTACGAGCAGTACTTC.

The chain joins TRBV5-1 to TRBJ2-7; D is possibly TRBD1 (6 bases). V lost 7 bases, J lost 3 bases, and 14 bases lay in between. Germline CDR1 and CDR2: SGHRS and YFSETQ. CDR3 length: 13 amino acids. The CDR3 here is CASGPQGHYEQYF. In DNA form, the CDR3 reads TGCGCCAGCGGGCCCCAGGGGCACTACGAGCAGTACTTC.

This clonotype was recorded at least ten times. V gene TRBV3-1 combines with J gene TRBJ1-2; weak D call: TRBD1 (6 bases). The length of the CDR3 is 19 residues. Germline lookup yields CDR1 LGHDT and CDR2 YNNKEL (reference sequence). With 1 base removed from V and 5 bases from J, the gap between germline ends came to 26 bases. CDR3 amino acids: CASSQVPQGAGQFGYGYTF. The CDR3 nucleotides are TGTGCCAGCAGCCAAGTTCCACAGGGAGCTGGTCAATTCGGGTATGGCTACACCTTC.

This clonotype was detected many times. The chain recombines TRBV25-1 with TRBJ2-6; 8 positions match TRBD1. The CDR3 runs 16 residues. V trimming: 1 base; J trimming: 5 bases; junction bases outside the gene matches: 4. CDR1 MGHDK and CDR2 SYGVNS come from the germline V gene. The chain's CDR3 is CASSESGTGRANVLTF. The CDR3 coding sequence is TGTGCCAGCAGTGAATCCGGGACAGGACGGGCCAACGTCCTGACTTTC. Based on the CDR3 plus reference TRBV25-1 and TRBJ2-6, the full variable domain is EADIYQTPRYLVIGTGKKITLECSQTMGHDKMYWYQQDPGMELHLIHYSYGVNSTEKGDLSSESTVSRIRTEHFPLTLESARPSHTSQYLCASSESGTGRANVLTFGAGSRLTVL.

This chain links TRBV6-2 or TRBV6-3 with TRBJ1-2, with 7 nucleotides matching TRBD1. There are 14 residues in the CDR3. V shed 2 bases, J shed 4 bases, and the junction held 4 bases outside the gene matches. Germline V gene lookup returns CDR1 MNHEY and CDR2 SVGEGT. The CDR3 DNA sequence: TGTGCCAGCAGTTACCCCGGACAGGTCTATGGCTACACCTTC. This encodes CASSYPGQVYGYTF.

This clonotype was observed a few times. The chain uses TRBV4-3 and TRBJ2-5; D remains ambiguous. Germline V gene sequence: CDR1 LGHNA, CDR2 YSLEER. CDR3 size: 13 residues. With 1 base removed from V and 4 bases from J, the gap between germline ends came to 7 bases. Here the CDR3 reads CASSQGLGETQYF. The CDR3 DNA reads TGCGCCAGCAGCCAAGGGTTAGGAGAGACCCAGTACTTC.